The 18 T cell receptor beta chains below were found in one sample sequenced in a study of CXCR3-negative and CXCR3-positive naive CD8 T cells. These receptors are not linked to any known antigen. Study-wide findings and caveats: CXCR3-negative naive cells had less hydrophobic TRB CDR3s than did CXCR3-positive naive cells.

The authors prepared UMI-labeled TRB cDNA libraries by 5' RACE. Following a re-call of the 5' RACE reads, TCRdb has one entry per CDR3 protein and lacks DNA. There are over 150,000 distinct CDR3 sequences in the sample, with about 0.48% held by the top ten. Input material: naive CXCR3+ CD8+ T cells from blood. Subset given: CD45RO-CCR7+CD27+CD95- naive CD8+ T cells expressing CXCR3 (TNR3+). Every receptor here comes from a human donor in good health. Some clones in this sample may be carry-over from other donors' samples.

This rearrangement joins TRBV7-3 to TRBJ2-2; lacking DNA, the TRBD2 call made by TCRdb goes unchecked. CDR3 size: 13 residues. Germline CDR1 and CDR2: SGHTA and FQGTGA. CDR3 sequence reads: CASSPIGSGELFF.

The chain uses TRBV12-3 or TRBV12-4 and TRBJ2-1; the TRBD1 assignment by TCRdb is unverifiable without DNA. The CDR3 has 12 amino acids. The CDR3: CASSSPPNEQFF.

V usage is TRBV29-1 and J usage is TRBJ1-2. Germline assignment: CDR1 SQVTM and CDR2 ANQGSEA. The CDR3 runs to 13 residues. The CDR3 protein is CSGVLGENYGYTF. Full variable domain (outside the CDR3, taken from reference TRBV29-1 and TRBJ1-2): SAVISQKPSRDICQRGTSLTIQCQVDSQVTMMFWYRQQPGQSLTLIATANQGSEATYESGFVIDKFPISRPNLTFSTLTVSNMSPEDSSIYLCSGVLGENYGYTFGSGTRLTVV.

The chain employs TRBV29-1 and TRBJ2-7; TCRdb gives TRBD1 as the D gene, but with no DNA this cannot be confirmed. The CDR3 sequence is 13 residues long. The germline V gene has CDR1 SQVTM and CDR2 ANQGSEA. The CDR3 loop is CSVVGTAFYEQYF.

The chain employs TRBV21-1 and TRBJ2-7; TCRdb outputs TRBD1, but without DNA this stays unchecked. TRBV21-1 is a pseudogene locus. The CDR3 loop spans 16 amino acids. The CDR3 sequence is CASSKAPSPIAYEQYF.

The V gene is TRBV7-9, the J gene TRBJ1-1. The V gene's germline CDR1 is SEHNR and CDR2 FQNEAQ (reference sequence). This CDR3 region has 14 residues. The CDR3 loop is CASSLVLVNTEAFF.

J is TRBJ1-4 and V is TRBV11-2; there is no DNA to check the TCRdb D call of TRBD1. Germline V lookup: CDR1 SGHAT, CDR2 FQNNGV. The length of the CDR3 is 14 residues. The CDR3 sequence: CASSWGTWGEKLFF.

This rearrangement joins TRBV9 to TRBJ1-3. The germline V gene has CDR1 SGDLS and CDR2 YYNGEE. CDR3 size: 15 residues. CDR3 amino acids: CASSPQRSSGNTIYF.

V is TRBV28 and J is TRBJ1-4; TCRdb reports TRBD1, a call that lacks DNA to check it against. CDR3 length: 17 residues. Germline V gives CDR1 MDHEN, CDR2 SYDVKM. CDR3: CASNTGRGGVTNEKLFF.

The genes are TRBV29-1 and TRBJ2-1. CDR1 SQVTM and CDR2 ANQGSEA come from the germline V gene. The CDR3 contains 11 residues. The CDR3 reads CSVEDYGEQFF.

The chain carries TRBV29-1 and TRBJ2-2; TCRdb designates TRBD1, a call that cannot be tested without DNA. The CDR3 loop spans 14 amino acids. Germline V gene lookup returns CDR1 SQVTM and CDR2 ANQGSEA. CDR3 loop: CSVDDRDVVGELFF.

J is TRBJ2-3 and V is TRBV5-1; the TCRdb call, TRBD2, lacks DNA for checking. Germline loops: CDR1 SGHRS, CDR2 YFSETQ. This CDR3 spans 16 amino acids. The CDR3 spells CARKLFGPIVPDTQYF.

The chain employs TRBV7-9 and TRBJ2-1; TCRdb indicates TRBD2, and absent DNA this call remains unverified. Germline CDR1 reads SEHNR; CDR2 reads FQNEAQ (reference sequence). The CDR3 sequence is 15 residues long. The CDR3: CASSPKVAGYNEQFF.

The CDR3 region is CASNPQEANEQFF. The chain uses TRBV19 and TRBJ2-1. This CDR3 comprises 13 residues. Germline CDR1 reads LNHDA; CDR2 reads SQIVND (reference sequence).

The rearrangement uses TRBV5-4 and TRBJ2-1; TCRdb reports TRBD1, a call that lacks DNA to check it against. The CDR3 is made up of 15 amino acids. Germline V lookup: CDR1 SGHNT, CDR2 YYREEE (reference sequence). CDR3 region: CASSLGQGAKNEQFF.

J is TRBJ2-7 and V is TRBV7-9. The CDR3 has 15 residues. CDR1 is SEHNR and CDR2 is FQNEAQ in the germline V gene (reference sequence). CDR3 amino acids: CASSLVPEVGYEQYF.

This rearrangement joins TRBV15 to TRBJ1-1; absent DNA, TCRdb's TRBD1 call cannot be checked. The length of the CDR3 is 15 residues. Germline V gene data show CDR1 as LNHNV and CDR2 as YYDKDF (reference sequence). This CDR3 is CATSSHRGSDTEAFF.

The chain uses TRBV9 and TRBJ2-1; as DNA is missing, the TRBD2 call by TCRdb cannot be tested. The CDR3 covers 14 residues. The V gene's germline CDR1 is SGDLS and CDR2 YYNGEE. CDR3 region: CASSTGLANNGQFF.